The entry that follows covers one T cell receptor beta chain sequence. Germline V gene sequence: CDR1 LNHDA, CDR2 SQIVND (reference sequence). The CDR3 contains 15 residues. V was clipped by 3 bases and J by 1 base, with 10 bases between them. The source of the sample is a study of OX40 agonist ivuxolimab in advanced cancers. For the study at large: Dose-escalation patients were diagnosed with hepatocellular carcinoma, melanoma, renal cell cancer or head and neck cancer.

Profiled with immunoSEQ multiplex PCR; TCRdb holds only in-frame clones, not every one. The sample contains 50,000 or so clones, 84% of which appear only once. Sequenced material: CD4+ or CD8+ T cells sorted from blood, taken in a trial of the OX40 agonist ivuxolimab. The clonotype originates from an adult with an advanced solid tumor such as melanoma, head and neck, liver or kidney cancer. The chain recombines TRBV19 with TRBJ2-1, with a tentative D call TRBD2 (7 bases). In DNA form, the CDR3 reads TGTGCCAGTAGTATCAGGGGACTATCCTACAATGAGCAGTTCTTC. This translates into CASSIRGLSYNEQFF. The full variable domain, completed using reference TRBV19 and TRBJ2-1, is DGGITQSPKYLFRKEGQNVTLSCEQNLNHDAMYWYRQDPGQGLRLIYYSQIVNDFQKGDIAEGYSVSREKKESFPLTVTSAQKNPTAFYLCASSIRGLSYNEQFFGPGTRLTVL.